Reported below is one T cell receptor beta chain. The data originate from a study of shared clonotypes between healthy human individuals. Study context: Per donor, three plates held CD4 naive cells, three held CD4 memory, two held CD8 naive and one held CD8 memory.

CDR3 length equals 16 residues. V was pared by 0 bases and J by 5 bases, with 16 bases between. CDR1 and CDR2 from the germline V gene are MNHNS and SASEGT. The data were produced by immunoSEQ multiplex PCR, yet TCRdb's version contains in-frame clones alone and is incomplete. The sample holds around 2.5 million clones, over 85% seen once. Each sample came from a Caucasian adult donor living in Nashville, Tennessee. The sequence was obtained from a man between 18 and 35 years old in good health. Some clones in this sample may be carry-over from other donors' samples. The sample consisted of naive CD4+ T cells from PBMCs. The sample's subset: CD45RA+ positively selected. The rearrangement links TRBV6-1 to TRBJ2-5; D not resolved. CDR3 amino acids: CASSEALVGIGETQYF. CDR3 in DNA: TGTGCCAGCAGTGAAGCGCTGGTGGGAATCGGGGAGACCCAGTACTTC.